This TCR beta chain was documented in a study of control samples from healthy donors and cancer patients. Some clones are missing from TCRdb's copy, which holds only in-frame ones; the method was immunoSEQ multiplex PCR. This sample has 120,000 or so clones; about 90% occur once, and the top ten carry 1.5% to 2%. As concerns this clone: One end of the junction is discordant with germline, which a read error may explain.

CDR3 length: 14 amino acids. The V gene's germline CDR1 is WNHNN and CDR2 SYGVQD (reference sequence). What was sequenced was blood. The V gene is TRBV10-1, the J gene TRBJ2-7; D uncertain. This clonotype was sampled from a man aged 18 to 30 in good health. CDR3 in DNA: TGCGCCAGCAGTGAAAAGACGAGACCCTATGAGCAGTACTTC. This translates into CASSEKTRPYEQYF.